This entry concerns a single T cell receptor beta chain. Its antigen is unknown. The read falls 3 residues short of the CDR3 end, and the missing part is taken from the germline J gene. This specimen comes from a study of Tregs in tolerant kidney transplant recipients. The study, taken as a whole, reports: The most relevant donor-specific Treg TCRbeta repertoire apparently came from expansion with activated donor B cells. Some patients' samples used different primers over time, so nucleotide sequences weren't comparable.

Germline values: CDR1 SGHRS, CDR2 YFSETQ. The CDR3 runs to 18 residues. J gave up 3 bases and V 0 bases, and 7 bases lay outside the gene matches. Here immunoSEQ multiplex PCR was the method, and the copy in TCRdb shows in-frame clones only, minus some. Here the sample table reports roughly 23,000 clones. The nonmyeloablative bone marrow transplants came from related graft donors, with transient mixed chimerism. Unstimulated Tregs (CD4+CD25+CD127-) and CD4+CD25- non-Tregs were sorted from PBMCs. Sample: CD4+ T cells from blood (PBMCs), taken 6 months after the transplant. The rearrangement uses TRBV5-1 and TRBJ2-7, with 15 bases lining up with TRBD2. This clonotype originated in a human patient who received a combined kidney and bone marrow transplant. T cells may partly derive from the graft donor. The DNA read from the CDR3 is TGCGCCAGCAGCTTGGTTGGACTAGCGGGGGGGAAAGACTACGAG. It yields the protein CASSLVGLAGGKDYE. The whole CDR3 reads CASSLVGLAGGKDYEQYF.